These T cell receptor beta chains were read from a single sample in a study of beta chain features in type 1 diabetes. TCRdb's copy holds only in-frame clones and misses some; the assay was immunoSEQ multiplex PCR. The sample includes about 150,000 clones, about 8.5% of them seen just once. The source material was central memory CD4+ T cells from blood. The receptors come from a man aged 18 to 30 in good health. The CDR3 runs from the conserved cysteine through the conserved F or W. Each record gives: V gene, clone size, J gene, D gene, CDR3 protein, CDR3 DNA. D genes are given only for firm matches. Only part of the rows carry a size: once, few, many, or a class if the clone is expanded.

TRBV30	few	TRBJ2-3	.	CAWSVTGSSVTDTQYF	TGTGCCTGGAGTGTGACTGGGTCTAGCGTAACAGATACGCAGTATTTT
TRBV4-1	.	TRBJ2-6	.	CASSQAPSGSGANVLTF	TGCGCCAGCAGCCAAGCCCCATCGGGGTCTGGGGCCAACGTCCTGACTTTC
TRBV5-1	many	TRBJ2-1	TRBD1	CASNRDRGDNEQFF	TGCGCCAGCAACCGGGACAGGGGGGACAATGAGCAGTTCTTC
TRBV7-2	few	TRBJ1-4	.	CASSPRKGANEKLFF	TGTGCCAGCAGCCCCCGGAAGGGGGCTAATGAAAAACTGTTTTTT
TRBV14	.	TRBJ2-7	TRBD1	CASSQHRGAYEQYF	TGTGCCAGCAGCCAACACAGGGGGGCCTACGAGCAGTACTTC
TRBV21-1	.	TRBJ1-2	.	CASSKSFREDYGYTF	TGTGCCAGCAGCAAAAGCTTCAGGGAGGACTATGGCTACACCTTC
TRBV7-9	many	TRBJ2-3	.	CASSFDSGTDTQYF	TGTGCCAGCAGCTTCGATAGCGGCACAGATACGCAGTATTTT
TRBV6-1	.	TRBJ2-1	.	CASSVDGDNEQFF	TGTGCCAGCAGTGTAGACGGGGACAATGAGCAGTTCTTC
TRBV18	few	TRBJ2-2	.	CASSPIGPGTGELFF	TGTGCCAGCTCACCCATTGGACCGGGGACCGGGGAGCTGTTTTTT
TRBV29-1	many	TRBJ2-7	.	CSVAGSQRGQQYF	TGCAGCGTTGCCGGGAGCCAGAGGGGCCAGCAGTACTTC
TRBV6-1	few	TRBJ2-7	TRBD2	CASSPLAGGSYEQYF	TGTGCCAGCAGTCCCCTAGCGGGAGGTTCCTACGAGCAGTACTTC
TRBV4-3	.	TRBJ2-7	.	CASSQIGQYYEQYF	TGCGCCAGCAGCCAAATAGGACAGTACTACGAGCAGTACTTC
TRBV18	few	TRBJ2-2	TRBD1	CATAGQGNTGELFF	TGTGCCACCGCCGGACAGGGGAACACCGGGGAGCTGTTTTTT
TRBV6-6	few	TRBJ1-5	TRBD1	CASRGGQGGQPQHF	TGTGCCAGCAGGGGCGGACAGGGCGGTCAGCCCCAGCATTTT
TRBV18	.	TRBJ2-7	TRBD2	CASSPQRELYEQYF	TGTGCCAGCTCACCTCAGCGGGAGTTGTACGAGCAGTACTTC
TRBV28	few	TRBJ1-4	.	CASSLYVTGTLATNEKLFF	TGTGCCAGCAGTTTATACGTAACCGGGACACTTGCAACTAATGAAAAACTGTTTTTT
TRBV4-3	.	TRBJ2-5	TRBD2	CASSPQGLADQETQYF	TGCGCCAGCAGCCCTCAGGGACTAGCCGACCAAGAGACCCAGTACTTC
TRBV5-8	few	TRBJ2-3	TRBD2	CASNDPGLAGVADTQYF	TGTGCCAGCAACGATCCGGGACTAGCGGGAGTGGCAGATACGCAGTATTTT
TRBV5-4	.	TRBJ2-5	TRBD2	CASSPTSGETQYF	TGTGCCAGCAGCCCTACTAGCGGAGAGACCCAGTACTTC
TRBV11-2	.	TRBJ1-4	TRBD1	CASIGDRGNEKLFF	TGTGCCAGCATAGGGGACAGGGGGAATGAAAAACTGTTTTTT
TRBV19	few	TRBJ1-2	TRBD1	CASRAGGNYGYTF	TGTGCCAGTAGGGCAGGGGGAAACTATGGCTACACCTTC
TRBV18	many	TRBJ2-1	.	CASSPLESMGRGRYEQFF	TGTGCCAGCTCACCGCTTGAATCAATGGGCAGGGGACGGTATGAGCAGTTCTTC
TRBV28	.	TRBJ2-2	.	CASIKGQFTGELFF	TGTGCCAGCATCAAGGGACAATTCACCGGGGAGCTGTTTTTT
TRBV6-1	.	TRBJ2-1	TRBD1	CASSEGQGAYNEQFF	TGTGCCAGCAGTGAGGGACAGGGGGCCTACAATGAGCAGTTCTTC
TRBV7-8	few	TRBJ1-1	TRBD1	CASSFQSRDRNTEAFF	TGTGCCAGCAGCTTCCAGAGCCGGGACAGGAACACTGAAGCTTTCTTT
TRBV7-3	few	TRBJ2-5	TRBD1	CASSLGTGTQETQYF	TGTGCCAGCAGCTTAGGGACAGGGACGCAAGAGACCCAGTACTTC
TRBV28	few	TRBJ1-5	.	CASSLGGSNQPQHF	TGTGCCAGCAGTTTGGGAGGGAGCAATCAGCCCCAGCATTTT
TRBV13	few	TRBJ1-6	.	CASSLGTGDNSPLHF	TGTGCCAGCAGCTTAGGAACAGGAGATAATTCACCCCTCCACTTT
TRBV7-3	few	TRBJ2-2	.	CASSLARSGELFF	TGTGCCAGCAGCCTAGCTAGGTCCGGGGAGCTGTTTTTT
TRBV7-6	.	TRBJ2-7	.	CASSLVNSDEQYF	TGTGCCAGCAGCTTAGTTAACTCGGACGAGCAGTACTTC
TRBV9	few	TRBJ1-1	.	CASSVGGFDTEAFF	TGTGCCAGCAGCGTAGGAGGGTTTGACACTGAAGCTTTCTTT
TRBV5-1	.	TRBJ2-1	TRBD2	CASSAGLVSTYNEQFF	TGCGCCAGCAGCGCCGGACTAGTAAGTACTTACAATGAGCAGTTCTTC
TRBV5-6	few	TRBJ1-2	TRBD1	CASSLDDRVSYGYTF	TGTGCCAGCAGCTTGGACGACAGGGTATCCTATGGCTACACCTTC
TRBV10-3	few	TRBJ2-6	.	CAISGALPGGTGANVLTF	TGTGCCATCAGTGGGGCTCTACCCGGGGGAACTGGGGCCAACGTCCTGACTTTC
TRBV7-2	few	TRBJ1-5	.	CASSLGGPRAQHF	TGTGCCAGCAGCTTAGGGGGGCCGCGGGCCCAGCATTTT
TRBV30	few	TRBJ2-3	.	CAWSLNSADTQYF	TGTGCCTGGAGTCTAAATTCCGCAGATACGCAGTATTTT
TRBV14	.	TRBJ2-1	.	CASSRDGLYNEQFF	TGTGCCAGCAGCCGTGACGGACTCTACAATGAGCAGTTCTTC
TRBV5-1	.	TRBJ1-1	.	CASSLRQDFSTEAFF	TGCGCCAGCAGCTTGAGACAGGATTTTTCCACTGAAGCTTTCTTT
TRBV19	.	TRBJ2-1	TRBD2	CASSIAFGEGNEQFF	TGTGCCAGTAGTATAGCTTTCGGGGAGGGGAATGAGCAGTTCTTC
TRBV28	few	TRBJ1-1	.	CASSLQGTEAFF	TGTGCCAGCAGTTTACAGGGCACTGAAGCTTTCTTT
TRBV7-2	many	TRBJ2-5	TRBD1	CASSSAGQGIGTQYF	TGTGCCAGCAGCTCCGCGGGACAGGGGATTGGGACCCAGTACTTC
TRBV5-1	few	TRBJ2-5	.	CASSLTTVQETQYF	TGCGCCAGCAGCTTGACAACCGTTCAAGAGACCCAGTACTTC
TRBV19	.	TRBJ1-2	.	CASQGYYGYTF	TGTGCCAGCCAGGGGTATTATGGCTACACCTTC
TRBV2	.	TRBJ2-4	.	CASSGVLAKNIQYF	TGTGCCAGCAGTGGAGTCCTAGCCAAAAACATTCAGTACTTC
TRBV15	.	TRBJ1-3	TRBD1	CATSNPDRAEGNTIYF	TGTGCCACCAGCAATCCAGACAGGGCTGAGGGAAACACCATATATTTT
TRBV18	few	TRBJ1-1	.	CASSPSSGGRGYTEAFF	TGTGCCAGCTCACCAAGTAGCGGGGGGCGCGGGTACACTGAAGCTTTCTTT
TRBV5-1	few	TRBJ2-1	TRBD1	CASSVGQANNEQFF	TGCGCCAGCAGCGTAGGACAGGCGAACAATGAGCAGTTCTTC
TRBV6-1	.	TRBJ2-7	TRBD1	CASRADRGYYEQYF	TGTGCCAGCAGAGCAGACAGGGGGTACTACGAGCAGTACTTC
TRBV4-2	.	TRBJ2-3	TRBD2	CASSQEGTSGGRDTQYF	TGTGCCAGCAGCCAAGAAGGGACTAGCGGGGGGCGGGATACGCAGTATTTT
TRBV19	.	TRBJ1-1	TRBD1	CASSIIGGDTEAFF	TGTGCCAGTAGTATCATAGGGGGCGACACTGAAGCTTTCTTT
TRBV4-1	.	TRBJ2-3	.	CASSPLVAGDTQYF	TGCGCCAGCAGCCCACTCGTGGCAGGAGATACGCAGTATTTT
TRBV4-1	.	TRBJ2-7	TRBD1	CASSQRGTGEYEQYF	TGCGCCAGCAGCCAACGCGGGACAGGGGAGTACGAGCAGTACTTC
TRBV9	many	TRBJ2-6	TRBD1	CASRRQGSGANVLTF	TGTGCCAGTAGGAGACAGGGTTCCGGGGCCAACGTCCTGACTTTC
TRBV7-2	.	TRBJ2-1	.	CASSPGTHNEQFF	TGTGCCAGCAGCCCCGGGACTCACAATGAGCAGTTCTTC